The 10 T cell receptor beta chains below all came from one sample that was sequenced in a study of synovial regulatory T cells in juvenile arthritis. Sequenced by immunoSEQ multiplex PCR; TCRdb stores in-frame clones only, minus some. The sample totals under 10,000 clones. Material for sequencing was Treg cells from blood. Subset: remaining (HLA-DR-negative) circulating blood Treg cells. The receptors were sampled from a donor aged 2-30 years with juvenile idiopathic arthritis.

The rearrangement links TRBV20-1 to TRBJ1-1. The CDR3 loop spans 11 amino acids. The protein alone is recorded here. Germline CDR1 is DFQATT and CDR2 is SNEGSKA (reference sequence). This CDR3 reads CSASGNTEAFF.

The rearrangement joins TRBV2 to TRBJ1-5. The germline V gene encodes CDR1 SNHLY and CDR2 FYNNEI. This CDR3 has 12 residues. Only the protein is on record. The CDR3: CASRPDGQPQHF.

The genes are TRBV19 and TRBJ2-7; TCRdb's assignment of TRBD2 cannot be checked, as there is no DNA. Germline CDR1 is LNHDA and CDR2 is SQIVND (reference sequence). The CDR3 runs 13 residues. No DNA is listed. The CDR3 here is CASSTHRSYEQYF.

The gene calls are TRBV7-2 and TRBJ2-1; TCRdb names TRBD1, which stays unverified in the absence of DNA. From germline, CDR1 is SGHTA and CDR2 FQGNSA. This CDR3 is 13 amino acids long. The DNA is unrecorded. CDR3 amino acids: CASSPQGAGEQFF.

The CDR3 is CASSPGPKEPQHF. The chain recombines TRBV18 with TRBJ1-5. The CDR3 totals 13 residues. No nucleotide data were recorded. Germline V gene sequence: CDR1 KGHSH, CDR2 LQKENI.

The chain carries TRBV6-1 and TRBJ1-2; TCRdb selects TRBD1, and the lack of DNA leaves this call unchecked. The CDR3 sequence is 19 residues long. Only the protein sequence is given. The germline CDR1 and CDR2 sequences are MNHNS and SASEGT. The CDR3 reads CASSAGLGQHPLEYYGYTF.

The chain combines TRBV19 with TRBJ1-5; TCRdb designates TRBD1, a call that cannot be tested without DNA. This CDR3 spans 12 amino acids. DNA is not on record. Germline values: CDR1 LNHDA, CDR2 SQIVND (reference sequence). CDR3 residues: CASSRGQQPQHF.

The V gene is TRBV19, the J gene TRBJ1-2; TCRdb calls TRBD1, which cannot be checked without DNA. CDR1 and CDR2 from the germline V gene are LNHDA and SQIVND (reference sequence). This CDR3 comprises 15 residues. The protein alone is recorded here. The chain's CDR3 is CASSITGTGGYGYTF.

The CDR3 sequence is CATGTDTGELFF. This chain joins TRBV10-3 and TRBJ2-2. Germline V gene sequence: CDR1 ENHRY, CDR2 SYGVKD. The CDR3 loop spans 12 amino acids. Nucleotide data are not available.

Here the CDR3 reads CASSSNLQGSYGYTF. The chain employs TRBV7-9 and TRBJ1-2; without DNA, the TCRdb call of TRBD1 cannot be checked. The CDR3 has 15 amino acids. Only the protein is on record. Germline CDR1 SEHNR, CDR2 FQNEAQ (reference sequence).